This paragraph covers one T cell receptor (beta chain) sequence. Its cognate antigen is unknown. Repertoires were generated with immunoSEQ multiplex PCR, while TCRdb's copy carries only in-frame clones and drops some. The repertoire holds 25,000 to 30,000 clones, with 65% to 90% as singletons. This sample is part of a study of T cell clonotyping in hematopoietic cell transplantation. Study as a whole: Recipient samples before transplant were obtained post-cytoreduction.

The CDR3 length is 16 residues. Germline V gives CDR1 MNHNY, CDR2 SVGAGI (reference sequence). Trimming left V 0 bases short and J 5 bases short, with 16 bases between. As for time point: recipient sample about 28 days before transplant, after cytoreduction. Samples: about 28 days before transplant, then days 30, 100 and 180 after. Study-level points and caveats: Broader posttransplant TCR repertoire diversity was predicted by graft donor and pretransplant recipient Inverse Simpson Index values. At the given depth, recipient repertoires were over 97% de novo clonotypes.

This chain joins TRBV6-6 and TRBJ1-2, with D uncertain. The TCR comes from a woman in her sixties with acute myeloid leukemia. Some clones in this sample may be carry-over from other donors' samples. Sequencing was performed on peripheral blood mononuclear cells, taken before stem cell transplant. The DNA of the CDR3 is TGTGCCAGCAGTTACTCCGGATCGGTGGGCACTTATGGCTACACCTTC. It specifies CASSYSGSVGTYGYTF.